The 3 T cell receptor beta chains listed next were all sequenced from one sample in a study of T cell responses to AZD1222 COVID-19 vaccine. Assay used: immunoSEQ multiplex PCR; TCRdb lists only in-frame clones, some missing. This table holds 56,000 or so clones, 70% to 80% found once. The sequencing used peripheral blood, collected 28 days after the second AZD1222 dose. These receptors all come from an adult who received the AZD1222 COVID-19 vaccine.

As concerns this clone: Sequence at one end of the junction differs from germline and may be a read error. CDR3 region: CASSLDRGSTQPQHF. CDR3 nucleotide sequence: TGTGCCAGTAGTCTAGACAGGGGCTCTACTCAGCCCCAGCATTTT. This chain links TRBV19 with TRBJ1-5, with TRBD1 matching over 8 bases. The CDR3 is 15 amino acids. Germline V gene sequence: CDR1 LNHDA, CDR2 SQIVND (reference sequence).

This chain uses TRBV5-5 with TRBJ2-1; 7 bases match TRBD1. CDR3 size: 14 residues. The V and J ends lost 4 bases and 4 bases, in that order; junction bases with no gene match: 5. Germline CDR1 and CDR2: SGHKS and YYEKEE (reference sequence). This chain's CDR3 is CASSLGDRYNEQFF. The CDR3 bases are TGTGCCAGCAGCCTAGGGGACAGATACAATGAGCAGTTCTTC.

The chain joins TRBV5-6 to TRBJ1-3; D remains unclear. Trimming took 2 bases from V and 3 from J, leaving 9 bases between them. Germline V gene sequence: CDR1 SGHDT, CDR2 YYEEEE. This CDR3 has 14 residues. CDR3 region: CASSFTNRGNTIYF. The CDR3 nucleotides read TGTGCCAGCAGCTTTACGAACCGTGGAAACACCATATATTTT.